This is a list of T cell receptor beta chains from one sample in a study of OX40 agonist ivuxolimab in advanced cancers. Sequencing used immunoSEQ multiplex PCR; TCRdb keeps in-frame clones, though not all of them. Of more than 85,000 clones listed, around 90% are singletons. Sample: CD4+ or CD8+ T cells sorted from blood, taken in a trial of the OX40 agonist ivuxolimab. These TCRs come from an adult with an advanced solid tumor such as melanoma, head and neck, liver or kidney cancer. Each CDR3 is given with its conserved first and last residue. Each record gives: D gene, V gene, clone size, J gene, CDR3 DNA, CDR3 protein. D genes are given only for firm matches. Size values are once, few and many counts, or a class for expanded clones, and some rows have none.

D: .; V: TRBV6-5; size: .; J: TRBJ1-5; DNA: TGTGCCAGCAGTTCAACGCCAGCAGACACCCAGCATTTT; CDR3: CASSSTPADTQHF
D: .; V: TRBV6-5; size: .; J: TRBJ2-2; DNA: TGTGCCAGCAGTTACGTTGGATTCGGGGAGCTGTTTTTT; CDR3: CASSYVGFGELFF
D: TRBD2; V: TRBV2; size: .; J: TRBJ2-7; DNA: TGTGCCAGCATGCGGGGGGCCTCCTACGAGCAGTACTTC; CDR3: CASMRGASYEQYF
D: .; V: TRBV5-4; size: .; J: TRBJ1-2; DNA: TGTGCCAGCAGCTCCTCGGACAGCCTAGGAGGCTACACCTTC; CDR3: CASSSSDSLGGYTF
D: .; V: TRBV5-4; size: .; J: TRBJ2-7; DNA: TGTGCCAGCAGCTTGGTTCAGGGGTTCCCTAACTACGAGCAGTACTTC; CDR3: CASSLVQGFPNYEQYF
D: .; V: TRBV7-2; size: few; J: TRBJ2-1; DNA: TGTGCCAGCAGCTCCCGGGGTAGTCTGTACAATGAGCAGTTCTTC; CDR3: CASSSRGSLYNEQFF
D: .; V: TRBV9; size: once; J: TRBJ1-3; DNA: TGTGCCAGCAGCCCCCGACATCTATCTGGAAACACCATATATTTT; CDR3: CASSPRHLSGNTIYF
D: .; V: TRBV10-3; size: .; J: TRBJ2-5; DNA: TGTGCCATCAGTGAGTTCGGCCAAGAGACCCAGTACTTC; CDR3: CAISEFGQETQYF
D: TRBD1; V: TRBV6-1; size: .; J: TRBJ1-5; DNA: TGTGCCAGCAGTGAATCGAACAGGGGGCGAGGTCAGCCCCAGCATTTT; CDR3: CASSESNRGRGQPQHF
D: TRBD1; V: TRBV4-3; size: .; J: TRBJ2-3; DNA: TGCGCCAGCAGCCAAGGACAGGGCCGGACAGATACGCAGTATTTT; CDR3: CASSQGQGRTDTQYF
D: .; V: TRBV9; size: .; J: TRBJ1-4; DNA: TGTGCCAGCAGCGAGGCCCCCACAAGTGAAAAACTGTTTTTT; CDR3: CASSEAPTSEKLFF
D: .; V: TRBV10-1; size: .; J: TRBJ2-7; DNA: TGCGCCAGCAGTGAACCAGGCTACGAGCAGTACTTC; CDR3: CASSEPGYEQYF
D: .; V: TRBV18; size: once; J: TRBJ1-2; DNA: TGTGCCAGCTCCGTGGGGGATTACTATGGCTACACCTTC; CDR3: CASSVGDYYGYTF
D: .; V: TRBV21-1; size: .; J: TRBJ1-2; DNA: TGTGCCAGCGCCAGAGGGGACAGAAGAACCCCGTCCGACTATGGCTACACCTTC; CDR3: CASARGDRRTPSDYGYTF
D: .; V: TRBV11-2; size: .; J: TRBJ1-1; DNA: TGTGCCAGCAGCTTAGGCCCCCCAGTCTTGGGCACTGAAGCTTTCTTT; CDR3: CASSLGPPVLGTEAFF
D: .; V: TRBV19; size: .; J: TRBJ1-4; DNA: TGTGCCAGTAGTTCACAGCCTGCAACTAATGAAAAACTGTTTTTT; CDR3: CASSSQPATNEKLFF
D: .; V: TRBV7-2; size: .; J: TRBJ2-1; DNA: TGTGCCAGCAGCCCCCGCTCCTACAATGAGCAGTTCTTC; CDR3: CASSPRSYNEQFF
D: TRBD2; V: TRBV6-4; size: .; J: TRBJ2-5; DNA: TGTGCCAGCAGTGACGACGCGGGGGACCTCCAGGAGACCCAGTACTTC; CDR3: CASSDDAGDLQETQYF
D: .; V: TRBV2; size: .; J: TRBJ2-1; DNA: TGTGCCAGCAGTGAAGGGGTGGATGCTGAGCAGTTCTTC; CDR3: CASSEGVDAEQFF
D: .; V: TRBV14; size: .; J: TRBJ1-1; DNA: TGTGCCAGCAGCCAAGCCAGGTTGGGTGAAGCTTTCTTT; CDR3: CASSQARLGEAFF
D: .; V: TRBV19; size: .; J: TRBJ1-2; DNA: TGTGCCAGTAGAGCCCAACCGCCGGACTATGGCTACACCTTC; CDR3: CASRAQPPDYGYTF
D: .; V: TRBV7-9; size: .; J: TRBJ2-3; DNA: TGTGCCAGCAGCTTAGGTGCAGGGGGCACAGATACGCAGTATTTT; CDR3: CASSLGAGGTDTQYF
D: .; V: TRBV9; size: .; J: TRBJ2-4; DNA: TGTGCCAGCAGCCGGGGGCTATTGACAGGGACCAGAAACATTCAGTACTTC; CDR3: CASSRGLLTGTRNIQYF
D: TRBD2; V: TRBV28; size: .; J: TRBJ2-5; DNA: TGTGCCAGCCTCAGTAGGCTAGCGGGACCCTCCCAAGAGACCCAGTACTTC; CDR3: CASLSRLAGPSQETQYF
D: .; V: TRBV6-5; size: .; J: TRBJ1-3; DNA: TGTGCCAGCAGGCCGGCAGCTGGAAACACCATATATTTT; CDR3: CASRPAAGNTIYF
D: .; V: TRBV5-4; size: few; J: TRBJ1-1; DNA: TGTGCCAGCAGTTACACCTCTATGAACACTGAAGCTTTCTTT; CDR3: CASSYTSMNTEAFF
D: TRBD1; V: TRBV12-5; size: .; J: TRBJ2-3; DNA: TGTGCTAGTGGTTCCGGGACAGGGGTGTCAGATACGCAGTATTTT; CDR3: CASGSGTGVSDTQYF
D: TRBD1; V: TRBV7-2; size: few; J: TRBJ1-1; DNA: TGTGCTACAGGGGAGGACACTGAAGCTTTCTTT; CDR3: CATGEDTEAFF
D: TRBD1; V: TRBV10-3; size: once; J: TRBJ2-7; DNA: TGTGCCATCAGTGAGGAAGCAGGGGGCTCCTACGAGCAGTACTTC; CDR3: CAISEEAGGSYEQYF
D: .; V: TRBV7-2; size: .; J: TRBJ1-2; DNA: TGTGCCAGCAGCCCGAAGGGGTCTTGGAATGGCTACACCTTC; CDR3: CASSPKGSWNGYTF
D: .; V: TRBV11-1; size: .; J: TRBJ2-7; DNA: TGTGCCAGCAGCCGAGAGACCTACGAGCAGTACTTC; CDR3: CASSRETYEQYF